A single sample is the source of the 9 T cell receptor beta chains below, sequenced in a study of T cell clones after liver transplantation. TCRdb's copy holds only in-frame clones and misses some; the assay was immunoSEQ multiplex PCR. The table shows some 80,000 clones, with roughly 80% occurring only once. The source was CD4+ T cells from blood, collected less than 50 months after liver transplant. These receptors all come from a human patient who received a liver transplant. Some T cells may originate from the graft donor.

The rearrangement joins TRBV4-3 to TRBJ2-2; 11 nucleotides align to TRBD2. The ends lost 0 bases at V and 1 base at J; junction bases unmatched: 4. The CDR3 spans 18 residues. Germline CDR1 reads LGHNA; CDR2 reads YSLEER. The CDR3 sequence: CASSQETSGRRNTGELFF. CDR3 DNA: TGCGCCAGCAGCCAAGAAACTAGCGGGAGAAGGAACACCGGGGAGCTGTTTTTT.

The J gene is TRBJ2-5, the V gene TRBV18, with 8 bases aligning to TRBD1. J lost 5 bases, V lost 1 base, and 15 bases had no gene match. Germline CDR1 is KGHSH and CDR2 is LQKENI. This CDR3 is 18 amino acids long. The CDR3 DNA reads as TGTGCCAGCTCACCACTCTCGTCTCCCCAGGGGGCTTGGGAGACCCAGTACTTC. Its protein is CASSPLSSPQGAWETQYF.

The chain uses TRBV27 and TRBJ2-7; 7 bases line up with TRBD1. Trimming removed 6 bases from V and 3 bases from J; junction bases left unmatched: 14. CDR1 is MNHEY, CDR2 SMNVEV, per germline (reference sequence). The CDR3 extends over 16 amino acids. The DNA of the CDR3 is TGTGCCAGCAGAGGGGTGGACAACAGGGGCGACTACGAGCAGTACTTC. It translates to CASRGVDNRGDYEQYF.

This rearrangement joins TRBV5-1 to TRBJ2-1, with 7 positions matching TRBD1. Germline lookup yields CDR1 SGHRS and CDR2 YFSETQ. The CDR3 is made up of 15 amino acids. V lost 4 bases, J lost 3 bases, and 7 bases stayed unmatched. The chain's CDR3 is CASSIGQVNYNEQFF. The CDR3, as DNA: TGCGCCAGCAGCATCGGACAGGTAAACTACAATGAGCAGTTCTTC.

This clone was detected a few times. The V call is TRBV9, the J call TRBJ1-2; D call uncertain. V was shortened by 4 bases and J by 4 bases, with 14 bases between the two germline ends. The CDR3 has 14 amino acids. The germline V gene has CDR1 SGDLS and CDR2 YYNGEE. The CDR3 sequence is CASSPSSEPYGYTF. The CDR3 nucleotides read TGTGCCAGCAGCCCCTCGTCGGAGCCCTATGGCTACACCTTC. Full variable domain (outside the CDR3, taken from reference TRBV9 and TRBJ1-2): DSGVTQTPKHLITATGQRVTLRCSPRSGDLSVYWYQQSLDQGLQFLIQYYNGEERAKGNILERFSAQQFPDLHSELNLSSLELGDSALYFCASSPSSEPYGYTFGSGTRLTVV.

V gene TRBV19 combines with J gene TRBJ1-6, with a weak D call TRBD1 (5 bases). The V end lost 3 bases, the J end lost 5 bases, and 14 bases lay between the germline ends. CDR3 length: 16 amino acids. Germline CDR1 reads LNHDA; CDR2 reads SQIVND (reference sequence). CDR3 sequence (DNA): TGTGCCAGTAGTATCCGGCTGGACACGAATAATTCACCCCTCCACTTT. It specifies CASSIRLDTNNSPLHF.

In DNA, the CDR3 is TGTGCCAGCAGCTTAGGATCGGGGGGGGGCACAGATACGCAGTATTTT. This gives the protein CASSLGSGGGTDTQYF. The V call is TRBV11-3, the J call TRBJ2-3; TRBD2 aligns across 8 bases. This CDR3 has 16 residues. J lost 1 base, V lost 1 base, and 4 bases had no gene match. CDR1 SGHNT and CDR2 YENEEA come from the germline V gene.

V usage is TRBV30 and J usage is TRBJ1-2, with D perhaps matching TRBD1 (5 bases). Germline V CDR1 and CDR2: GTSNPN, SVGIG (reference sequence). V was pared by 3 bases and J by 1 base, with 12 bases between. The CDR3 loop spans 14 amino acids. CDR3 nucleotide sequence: TGTGCCTGGAGCATCTCAGACAGTAACTATGGCTACACCTTC. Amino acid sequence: CAWSISDSNYGYTF.

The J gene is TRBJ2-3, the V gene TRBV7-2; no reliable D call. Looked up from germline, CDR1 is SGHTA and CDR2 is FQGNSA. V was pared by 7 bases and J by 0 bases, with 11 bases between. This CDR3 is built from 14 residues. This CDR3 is CASTRTHSTDTQYF. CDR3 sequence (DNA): TGTGCCAGCACAAGGACCCATAGCACAGATACGCAGTATTTT.